This TCR beta chain was sequenced for a study of cytomegalovirus exposure and HLA in healthy donors. Study observations and caveats: In a later analysis, an Asian-associated ancestry cluster reportedly showed fewer N-insertions than the approximately 620-donor mean.

CDR3 length equals 12 residues. V shed 11 bases and J shed 2 bases, with 10 bases lying between them. Germline V gene sequence: CDR1 MNHEY, CDR2 SVGAGI. With respect to this clone: Its specificity is not known.

Use of 60 Vbeta and 13 Jbeta primers characterized the PCR. The assay was immunoSEQ multiplex PCR, and TCRdb's table has in-frame clones only and misses some. This sample has some 240,000 clones, with about 72% found just once. This sequence was found in a male donor in good health and CMV-seronegative. The material sequenced was PBMCs. This sequence joins TRBV6-5 and TRBJ2-1; no clear D. The CDR3 DNA follows: TGTGCCGCGTGGAGTCCCTACAATGAGCAGTTCTTC. It is translated as CAAWSPYNEQFF.